Listed here are 16 T cell receptor beta chains from one sample, sequenced in a study of spatial heterogeneity in lung cancer. TCRdb called the 5' RACE reads again in MiXCR, with one record for every CDR3 protein. This sample has about 24,000 distinct CDR3 sequences, with about 3% found just once. Time point noted: sample taken at primary tumor resection. The source was PBMCs, collected at surgery. Every receptor here comes from a female donor with early-stage non-small cell lung cancer.

In this sample, this clonotype turned up many times. The chain recombines TRBV9 with TRBJ2-1; the D gene is possibly TRBD2 (5 bases). Trimming removed 5 bases at V and 2 bases at J, with 11 bases between. Germline V gives CDR1 SGDLS, CDR2 YYNGEE. This CDR3 is 14 amino acids long. CDR3 sequence reads: CASSASSPYNEQFF. Here the CDR3 DNA reads TGTGCCAGCAGTGCTTCTAGCCCCTACAATGAGCAGTTCTTC.

There are many counts of this clonotype. The rearrangement joins TRBV11-2 to TRBJ2-1; weak D call: TRBD2 (6 bases). V dropped 4 bases and J dropped 8 bases, with 15 bases sitting between them. The CDR3 has 14 residues. Germline loops: CDR1 SGHAT, CDR2 FQNNGV. The CDR3: CASSSPTRIDEQFF. The CDR3 nucleotides are TGTGCCAGCAGCTCCCCGACTAGAATCGATGAGCAGTTCTTC.

This clonotype was detected ten times or more. The V gene is TRBV27, the J gene TRBJ1-6; a weak D match, TRBD1 (6 bases). This CDR3 comprises 16 residues. V was trimmed by 1 base and J by 9 bases, leaving 16 bases between them. Germline CDR1 reads MNHEY; CDR2 reads SMNVEV (reference sequence). The CDR3 nucleotides read TGTGCCAGCAGTTTATACCCTACAGGGAGAGGTTCACCCCTCCACTTT. As protein: CASSLYPTGRGSPLHF.

This clonotype qualifies as medium-sized. This sequence joins TRBV6-4 and TRBJ2-1; TRBD2 aligns across 7 bases. The CDR3 consists of 16 residues. Germline V lookup: CDR1 MRHNA, CDR2 SNTAGT. The ends lost 3 bases at V and 4 bases at J; junction bases unmatched: 9. The DNA for the CDR3 is TGTGCCAGCAGTGATAGTCCTAGCGGACCGTACAATGAGCAGTTCTTC. Translating it yields CASSDSPSGPYNEQFF.

This clonotype was counted ten times or more. The gene calls are TRBV6-2 or TRBV6-3 and TRBJ2-5; D is tentatively TRBD1 or TRBD2 (5 bases each). The V gene lost 0 bases and the J gene lost 4 bases, with 12 bases spanning the gap. Germline V gene data show CDR1 as MNHEY and CDR2 as SVGEGT. This CDR3 comprises 15 residues. The CDR3 coding sequence is TGTGCCAGCAGTTACTCGGAAGGGGCGGGAGAGACCCAGTACTTC. This translates into CASSYSEGAGETQYF.

This clonotype was counted only a few times. The chain uses TRBV9 and TRBJ2-2; 7 positions match TRBD2. Germline V gene sequence: CDR1 SGDLS, CDR2 YYNGEE. This CDR3 comprises 17 residues. V shed 0 bases, J shed 1 base, and the junction held 6 bases outside the gene matches. The CDR3 bases are TGTGCCAGCAGCGTAGGGCTCCTAGCGGAGAACACCGGGGAGCTGTTTTTT. Translating it yields CASSVGLLAENTGELFF.

This clonotype was recorded many times. The V and J genes are TRBV27 and TRBJ2-7; D is possibly TRBD1 (5 bases). Germline CDR1 is MNHEY and CDR2 is SMNVEV (reference sequence). The CDR3 length is 14 residues. V was cut by 2 bases and J by 4 bases, with 12 bases left in between. As DNA, the CDR3 is TGTGCCAGCAGTTTAGGGCAGGGATATTACGAGCAGTACTTC. Protein product: CASSLGQGYYEQYF.

This clonotype appeared many times. V gene TRBV10-2 combines with J gene TRBJ2-5; TRBD2 aligns across 12 bases. CDR1 WSHSY and CDR2 SAAADI come from the germline V gene. After removal of 3 bases from V and 5 bases from J, the junction contained 4 bases not matched to a gene. The CDR3 runs 15 residues. The CDR3 bases are TGCGCCAGCAGTGATCCGGGACTAGCGGGTGAGACCCAGTACTTC. It codes for CASSDPGLAGETQYF.

This clonotype appeared many times. The CDR3 DNA reads as TGCAGCGTTCGGGGAATAGACCTCCTTAGCACAGATACGCAGTATTTT. It encodes CSVRGIDLLSTDTQYF. The chain joins TRBV29-1 to TRBJ2-3, with TRBD2 as a possible D gene (5 bases). Germline V gene data show CDR1 as SQVTM and CDR2 as ANQGSEA. The CDR3 sequence is 16 residues long. V shed 5 bases and J shed 0 bases, with 18 bases lying between them.

This clonotype has ten or more counts. CDR3 sequence (DNA): TGTGCCAGCAGCTTATTCCTCACAGATCCGAAGAACACTGAAGCTTTCTTT. Amino acid sequence: CASSLFLTDPKNTEAFF. This chain connects TRBV7-9 to TRBJ1-1; D uncertain. Germline V gene data show CDR1 as SEHNR and CDR2 as FQNEAQ (reference sequence). V gave up 2 bases and J gave up 1 base, with 17 bases separating them. This CDR3 comprises 17 residues.

This clonotype occurred many times. The chain combines TRBV5-6 with TRBJ1-2; possibly TRBD1 for D (5 bases). The germline V gene has CDR1 SGHDT and CDR2 YYEEEE. The V end lost 0 bases, the J end lost 0 bases, and 15 bases lay between the germline ends. The CDR3 loop spans 17 amino acids. In DNA, the CDR3 is TGTGCCAGCAGCTTGGTAGGCAGGGCCACAGCTAACTATGGCTACACCTTC. Its translation: CASSLVGRATANYGYTF.

Many counts were recorded for this clonotype. The genes are TRBV4-1 and TRBJ2-1; TRBD2 aligns across 8 bases. The ends lost 4 bases at V and 2 bases at J; junction bases unmatched: 4. Germline V gene sequence: CDR1 MGHRA, CDR2 YSYEKL. The CDR3 covers 15 residues. Here the CDR3 DNA reads TGCGCCAGCAGCCCCAGCGGGAGCACCTACAATGAGCAGTTCTTC. It yields the protein CASSPSGSTYNEQFF.

There are many counts of this clonotype. This chain uses TRBV7-9 with TRBJ1-2; 10 bases are shared with TRBD1. V lost 5 bases to trimming and J lost 3 bases; unmatched junction nucleotides: 9. In germline, CDR1 is SEHNR, CDR2 FQNEAQ (reference sequence). The CDR3 is 16 amino acids. Written as DNA, the CDR3 is TGTGCCAGCAGCCGTCAGACAGGGGGCGTTCACTATGGCTACACCTTC. Translating gives CASSRQTGGVHYGYTF. Supplemented by reference TRBV7-9 and TRBJ1-2, the full variable domain reads DTGVSQNPRHKITKRGQNVTFRCDPISEHNRLYWYRQTLGQGPEFLTYFQNEAQLEKSRLLSDRFSAERPKGSFSTLEIQRTEQGDSAMYLCASSRQTGGVHYGYTFGSGTRLTVV.

This clonotype is deemed medium-sized (0.01 to 0.1%). The chain is built from TRBV25-1 and TRBJ2-7; D not certain. Trimming shortened V by 3 bases and J by 3 bases, and 3 bases separated the two germline ends. The CDR3 has 11 amino acids. Germline V gene data show CDR1 as MGHDK and CDR2 as SYGVNS. The CDR3 region is CASSDLYEQYF. The DNA for the CDR3 is TGTGCCAGCAGTGATCTCTACGAGCAGTACTTC.

The sample holds many counts of this clonotype. The chain carries TRBV12-3 or TRBV12-4 and TRBJ1-1; D is perhaps TRBD1 (5 bases). This CDR3 comprises 14 residues. V was cut by 6 bases and J by 4 bases, with 15 bases left in between. CDR3 loop: CASSKRQMGTEAFF. CDR3 DNA: TGTGCCAGCAGCAAGCGACAGATGGGCACTGAAGCTTTCTTT.

This clonotype occurred many times. The chain carries TRBV5-4 and TRBJ2-7; D unclear. Trimming took 2 bases from V and 2 from J, leaving 8 bases between them. CDR1 is SGHNT and CDR2 is YYREEE in the germline V gene (reference sequence). This CDR3 contains 13 residues. CDR3 loop: CASSFAPTYEQYF. In DNA, the CDR3 is TGTGCCAGCAGCTTCGCCCCTACCTACGAGCAGTACTTC. Full variable domain (remainder filled in from reference TRBV5-4 and TRBJ2-7): ETGVTQSPTHLIKTRGQQVTLRCSSQSGHNTVSWYQQALGQGPQFIFQYYREEENGRGNFPPRFSGLQFPNYSSELNVNALELDDSALYLCASSFAPTYEQYFGPGTRLTVT.